This TCR beta chain emerged from a study of memory CD4+ T cells and cytomegalovirus serostatus. Study-level information: Of the healthy Belgian adults, 9 were CMV seropositive and approximately 24 seronegative.

Produced via immunoSEQ multiplex PCR; TCRdb's table is partial and in-frame only. In the table there are 50,000 or so clones, under 90% of which are singletons. The CDR3 totals 12 residues. Germline V gene sequence: CDR1 SGHAT, CDR2 FQNNGV. Trimming removed 5 bases from V and 7 bases from J, with 11 bases in between. The sort gate was single viable CD3+CD4+CD8-CD45RO+ cells for memory CD4+ T cells. The chain combines TRBV11-2 with TRBJ2-5, with a possible D match to TRBD2 (5 bases). The sequence derives from an adult in good health and CMV-seronegative. Sequencing input: memory CD4+ T cells from blood. This CDR3 reads CASSNRRGTQYF. The CDR3 DNA reads TGTGCCAGCAGCAACCGACGGGGGACCCAGTACTTC.